This TCR beta chain was found in a study of response to subunit inactivated influenza vaccine. Study-wide results and limits: Authors suggested that a seasonal influenza vaccination recruits few new T cells each time.

This clonotype showed up just a few times. Its antigen is currently unknown. Germline trimming cut 6 bases from V and 0 bases from J; bases unmatched to any gene: 8. This CDR3 is built from 16 residues. In TCRdb, the RT-PCR reads were re-called with MiXCR into one record per CDR3 protein. The profile shows hundreds of thousands of distinct CDR3 sequences, over 11% of them singletons. The sequence derives from a man over 45 who received an inactivated influenza vaccine. Sequencing was performed on PBMCs from blood, taken 14 days before vaccination. The chain is built from TRBV12-3 or TRBV12-4 and TRBJ2-3, with 8 bases identical to TRBD2. The CDR3 DNA is TGTGCCAGCAGGCGATCTAGCGGGCATAGCACAGATACGCAGTATTTT. This translates into CASRRSSGHSTDTQYF.